This TCR beta chain was sequenced in a study of T cell responses to AZD1222 COVID-19 vaccine. Points from the study as a whole: White British donors predominated, females outnumbered males, and clonal diversity was possibly underestimated.

Here immunoSEQ multiplex PCR was the method, and the copy in TCRdb shows in-frame clones only, minus some. The sample yields around 45,000 clones, roughly 87% seen once. The length of the CDR3 is 17 residues. Per germline, CDR1 SGDLS and CDR2 YYNGEE. With V trimmed by 0 bases and J by 3 bases, 8 bases remained unmatched. As concerns this clone: Its target is not known.

The gene calls are TRBV9 and TRBJ1-4; TRBD1 matches 7 bases. The source was peripheral blood, collected 28 days after the second AZD1222 dose. This TCR was recovered from an adult who received the AZD1222 COVID-19 vaccine. The CDR3 DNA reads as TGTGCCAGCAGCGTAGACCCACCAGGGGGAGCTAATGAAAAACTGTTTTTT. This gives the protein CASSVDPPGGANEKLFF.